The 24 T cell receptor beta chains in this list originate from one sample, sequenced in a study of glioma-infiltrating T cells. Amplification of TCR alpha and beta CDR3 regions from RNA used iRepertoire nested multiplex PCR. TCRdb reanalysed the multiplex PCR reads using MiXCR and keeps one entry per CDR3 protein. The sample contains approximately 110,000 distinct CDR3 sequences, under 30% of which appear only once. Input material: glioma tissue, nonneoplastic brain tissue, or PBMCs (not recorded which). The receptors come from a human donor with low-grade glioma or glioblastoma, undergoing nonglioma brain surgery, or in good health (not recorded which).

Many counts were recorded for this clonotype. V usage is TRBV6-2 or TRBV6-3 and J usage is TRBJ2-5; no clear D. From germline, CDR1 is MNHEY and CDR2 SVGEGT. Trimming removed 8 bases at V and 0 bases at J, with 7 bases between. This CDR3 is built from 12 residues. This CDR3 reads CASADYQETQYF. CDR3 nucleotide sequence: TGTGCCAGCGCCGATTACCAAGAGACCCAGTACTTC.

This clonotype showed up many times. The J gene is TRBJ1-6, the V gene TRBV6-6; 8 bases are shared with TRBD1. V dropped 2 bases and J dropped 3; count of bases not matched to a gene: 6. The CDR3 totals 17 residues. In germline, CDR1 is MNHNY, CDR2 SVGAGI (reference sequence). The DNA for the CDR3 is TGTGCCAGCAGTTACCCTCTTGACAGGGGCTATAATTCACCCCTCCACTTT. Translating it yields CASSYPLDRGYNSPLHF.

As to this clonotype: A single base separates this from a much larger clone, so it may be a read error. The V call is TRBV19, the J call TRBJ1-1; TRBD1 might be the D (5 bases). The germline CDR1 and CDR2 sequences are LNHDA and SQIVND (reference sequence). The CDR3 has 14 residues. The CDR3 loop is CASIIQAAITEAFF. CDR3 bases: TGTGCCAGTATTATACAGGCGGCGATTACTGAAGCTTTCTTT.

A note on this clonotype: A read error may explain this, as a much larger clone is one base away. The gene calls are TRBV19 and TRBJ1-2; TRBD1 matches 8 bases. The CDR3 is 12 residues long. Germline loops: CDR1 LNHDA, CDR2 SQIVND (reference sequence). CDR3 nucleotide sequence: TGTGACAGTAGTACAGGACAGGGACGCTACACCTTC. It translates to CDSSTGQGRYTF. Complete variable domain (other parts from reference TRBV19 and TRBJ1-2): DGGITQSPKYLFRKEGQNVTLSCEQNLNHDAMYWYRQDPGQGLRLIYYSQIVNDFQKGDIAEGYSVSREKKESFPLTVTSAQKNPTAFYLCDSSTGQGRYTFGSGTRLTVV.

On this clonotype: Since a much larger clone is just one base distant, this may be a read error. The missing conserved phenylalanine or tryptophan at the end of this CDR3 makes a read error likely. The chain links TRBV11-2 to TRBJ2-5; D perhaps matches TRBD2 (7 bases). Per the germline V gene, CDR1 is SGHAT and CDR2 is FQNNGV. This CDR3 has 15 residues. V lost 0 bases to trimming and J lost 5 bases, with 13 bases between them. The CDR3 coding sequence is TGTGCCAGCAGCTTAGATGGGGGGGGCAGTGAGACCCAGTACTTA. Translation: CASSLDGGGSETQYL.

This clonotype was seen only a few times. The chain links TRBV11-3 to TRBJ2-5; unclear D gene. Trimming removed 5 bases at V and 2 bases at J, with 12 bases between. CDR1 and CDR2 from the germline V gene are SGHNT and YENEEA. The CDR3 is 14 amino acids. The CDR3, as DNA: TGTGCCAGCAGCCCCCCCCAAGCGCAAGAGACCCAGTACTTC. As protein: CASSPPQAQETQYF.

This clonotype has only a few counts. This sequence joins TRBV5-1 and TRBJ2-7; the match to TRBD2 covers 11 bases. From germline, CDR1 is SGHRS and CDR2 YFSETQ. J lost 1 base, V lost 0 bases, and 6 bases had no gene match. The CDR3 is made up of 17 amino acids. CDR3 sequence: CASSLELAGASSYEQYF. The CDR3 nucleotides are TGCGCCAGCAGCTTGGAACTAGCGGGAGCTTCGTCCTACGAGCAGTACTTC.

This clonotype was picked up many times. The rearrangement joins TRBV6-2 or TRBV6-3 to TRBJ2-1, with TRBD2 matching over 7 bases. CDR1 MNHEY and CDR2 SVGEGT come from the germline V gene. Trimming took 0 bases from V and 4 from J; bases not matched to a gene: 6. The CDR3 spans 16 residues. CDR3 protein: CASSYSLVGGYNEQFF. The CDR3 DNA sequence: TGTGCCAGCAGTTACTCCCTAGTGGGGGGGTACAATGAGCAGTTCTTC.

This clonotype was seen many times. For the CDR3, the DNA is TGTGCCAGCTTAGGCCAGGGGGCACTGAACACTGAAGCTTTCTTT. Translating gives CASLGQGALNTEAFF. The rearrangement links TRBV18 to TRBJ1-1; 8 bases agree with TRBD1. CDR3 length: 15 residues. Germline values: CDR1 KGHSH, CDR2 LQKENI. After removal of 7 bases from V and 0 bases from J, the junction contained 7 bases not matched to a gene.

This clonotype showed up many times. The junction shows a germline mismatch at one end, possibly a read error. The V gene is TRBV7-7, the J gene TRBJ2-1, with D possibly TRBD2 on 5 matching bases. CDR1 is SSHAT and CDR2 is FNYEAQ in the germline V gene (reference sequence). The CDR3 contains 16 residues. In nucleotides, the CDR3 is TGTGCTAGCAGCTTAGCGTTAGGGCTAGCAGGCAATGAGCAGTTCTTC. Encoded protein: CASSLALGLAGNEQFF.

Worth noting for this clonotype: Given the absence of the conserved phenylalanine or tryptophan at the CDR3 end, a read error is likely. The chain recombines TRBV20-1 with TRBJ2-3; D gene ambiguous. Per germline, CDR1 DFQATT and CDR2 SNEGSKA (reference sequence). The CDR3 contains 11 residues. The CDR3 spells CSARSKDTQYY. The CDR3 DNA sequence: TGCAGTGCTAGAAGCAAAGATACGCAGTATTAT.

The chain joins TRBV9 to TRBJ2-7; possible D gene TRBD2, 6 bases. The CDR3 totals 14 residues. The V end lost 0 bases, the J end lost 6 bases, and 13 bases lay between the germline ends. Germline values: CDR1 SGDLS, CDR2 YYNGEE. CDR3 coding DNA: TGTGCCAGCAGCGTAGTTCCGGGGGTCAGCGAGCAGTACTTC. Translated: CASSVVPGVSEQYF. The variable domain in full, with the rest retrieved from reference TRBV9 and TRBJ2-7, is DSGVTQTPKHLITATGQRVTLRCSPRSGDLSVYWYQQSLDQGLQFLIQYYNGEERAKGNILERFSAQQFPDLHSELNLSSLELGDSALYFCASSVVPGVSEQYFGPGTRLTVT.

This clonotype was counted many times. The genes are TRBV6-5 and TRBJ2-1; D is uncertain. V gave up 2 bases and J gave up 7 bases, with 9 bases separating them. This CDR3 contains 13 residues. CDR1 and CDR2 (germline): MNHEY, SVGAGI. CDR3 protein: CASSYPSGNEQFF. The CDR3 nucleotides read TGTGCCAGCAGTTACCCCAGTGGGAATGAGCAGTTCTTC.

The chain carries TRBV6-6 and TRBJ2-2; D might be TRBD2 (5 bases). The CDR3 is made up of 15 amino acids. The germline V gene has CDR1 MNHNY and CDR2 SVGAGI (reference sequence). Trimming took off 5 bases at V and 5 bases at J, with 15 bases between the two ends. The CDR3 nucleotides read TGTGCCAGCAGTGCCGAGACGGGGTTAACCGGGGAGCTGTTTTTT. Its protein product is CASSAETGLTGELFF.

Many counts were recorded for this clonotype. The rearrangement joins TRBV29-1 to TRBJ1-3; 7 bases line up with TRBD1. Germline CDR1 is SQVTM and CDR2 is ANQGSEA. The ends lost 7 bases at V and 1 base at J; junction bases unmatched: 4. The CDR3 runs 13 residues. CDR3 in DNA: TGCAGCGCGACCAGGGGGTCTGGAAACACCATATATTTT. Protein: CSATRGSGNTIYF. The complete variable domain, with remaining parts taken from reference TRBV29-1 and TRBJ1-3, reads SAVISQKPSRDICQRGTSLTIQCQVDSQVTMMFWYRQQPGQSLTLIATANQGSEATYESGFVIDKFPISRPNLTFSTLTVSNMSPEDSSIYLCSATRGSGNTIYFGEGSWLTVV.

This clonotype was recorded at least ten times. This sequence joins TRBV4-3 and TRBJ1-2; 7 positions match TRBD1. This CDR3 is 14 amino acids long. Germline-derived CDR1 and CDR2 are LGHNA and YSLEER. V lost 2 bases to trimming and J lost 7 bases; unmatched junction nucleotides: 7. This chain's CDR3 is CASSQTGANIGYTF. CDR3 sequence (DNA): TGCGCCAGCAGCCAAACAGGGGCGAACATTGGCTACACCTTC.

This clonotype was counted ten times or more. The rearrangement uses TRBV2 and TRBJ1-5, with no clear D. Germline values: CDR1 SNHLY, CDR2 FYNNEI. Trimming stripped 7 bases from V and 0 bases from J, with 7 bases between. CDR3 length: 13 amino acids. DNA for the CDR3: TGTGCCAGCAAAAGGGATAGCAATCAGCCCCAGCATTTT. Protein: CASKRDSNQPQHF.

This clonotype was seen at least ten times. V is TRBV5-1 and J is TRBJ1-1, with a weak D call TRBD1 (6 bases). V was trimmed by 0 bases and J by 3 bases, leaving 12 bases between them. CDR3 length: 15 residues. Germline lookup yields CDR1 SGHRS and CDR2 YFSETQ. CDR3 in amino acids: CASSLATGGHTEAFF. The CDR3 DNA follows: TGCGCCAGCAGCTTGGCGACAGGTGGGCACACTGAAGCTTTCTTT.

The rearrangement joins TRBV30 to TRBJ2-1; D uncertain. Germline CDR1 GTSNPN, CDR2 SVGIG (reference sequence). Trimming took off 4 bases at V and 3 bases at J, with 4 bases between the two ends. The length of the CDR3 is 11 residues. CDR3 DNA: TGTGCCTGGAACGTCTACAATGAGCAGTTCTTC. Amino acid sequence: CAWNVYNEQFF.

This rearrangement joins TRBV10-2 to TRBJ2-3; possible D gene TRBD2, 6 bases. The CDR3 sequence is 16 residues long. Trimming removed 5 bases from V and 4 bases from J, with 19 bases in between. From germline, CDR1 is WSHSY and CDR2 SAAADI. CDR3 coding DNA: TGCGCCAGCAGTCGGGACTCCCGCAGGGCATCAGATACGCAGTATTTT. Encoded protein: CASSRDSRRASDTQYF.

Worth noting for this clonotype: This may arise from a read error, as a much more abundant clone is one base away. The gene calls are TRBV12-5 and TRBJ1-4, with D maybe TRBD1 (6 bases). The CDR3 loop spans 14 amino acids. The germline CDR1 and CDR2 sequences are LGHNT and FRNRAP. V lost 4 bases, J lost 8 bases, and 14 bases lay in between. The CDR3 coding sequence is TGTGCTAGTGGTTCTGACAGGCTCTGCGAAAAACTGTTTTTT. Protein: CASGSDRLCEKLFF.

This clonotype has more than one count but fewer than ten. The chain is built from TRBV29-1 and TRBJ2-2, with 7 bases fitting TRBD2. CDR1 is SQVTM and CDR2 is ANQGSEA in the germline V gene. V was clipped by 5 bases and J by 0 bases; unmatched bases: 6. The CDR3 extends over 15 amino acids. CDR3 sequence: CSVKRRESNTGELFF. The CDR3 region has the DNA TGCAGCGTTAAAAGGCGGGAGTCGAACACCGGGGAGCTGTTTTTT.

This clonotype was detected many times. This chain joins TRBV5-1 and TRBJ1-1, with D possibly being TRBD1 (5 bases). The CDR3 extends over 14 amino acids. CDR1 SGHRS and CDR2 YFSETQ come from the germline V gene. The germline V and J ends were trimmed by 2 bases and 6 bases, with 14 bases remaining between them. CDR3 region: CASSLATAGPEAFF. The CDR3 coding sequence is TGCGCCAGCAGCTTAGCGACAGCGGGCCCTGAAGCTTTCTTT.

This clonotype was counted many times. V gene TRBV11-2 combines with J gene TRBJ2-3; TRBD2 aligns across 8 bases. V gave up 0 bases and J gave up 0 bases; unmatched junction bases: 5. CDR1 SGHAT and CDR2 FQNNGV come from the germline V gene. This CDR3 comprises 17 residues. The CDR3 is CASSLDGASGSTDTQYF. For the CDR3, the DNA is TGTGCCAGCAGCTTAGATGGGGCTAGCGGGAGCACAGATACGCAGTATTTT.